These 23 T cell receptor beta chains share one sample of origin, sequenced in a study of T cell repertoires in cytomegalovirus infection. Via MiXCR, TCRdb re-called the reads, giving one row per CDR3 protein. The sample has 150,000 to 200,000 distinct CDR3 sequences; 28% are singletons. Sequenced input: PBMCs. Every receptor here comes from a human donor in good health (CMV status not recorded). Some clones in this sample may be carry-over from other donors' samples.

The chain has TRBV4-1 and TRBJ2-1, with unresolved D. The CDR3 consists of 15 residues. V lost 0 bases to trimming and J lost 0 bases, with 6 bases between them. Germline V gene sequence: CDR1 MGHRA, CDR2 YSYEKL. In nucleotides, the CDR3 is TGCGCCAGCAGCCAAGAAGAACTCTCCTACAATGAGCAGTTCTTC. It codes for CASSQEELSYNEQFF.

There are a few counts of this clonotype. The chain uses TRBV19 and TRBJ2-1; D not resolved. CDR3 length: 12 residues. V lost 4 bases to trimming and J lost 9 bases, with 10 bases between them. Germline V lookup: CDR1 LNHDA, CDR2 SQIVND (reference sequence). The chain's CDR3 is CASSTPTGEQFF. The DNA for the CDR3 is TGTGCCAGTAGTACCCCAACGGGTGAGCAGTTCTTC.

This clonotype turned up a few times. This sequence joins TRBV5-1 and TRBJ1-2; 10 bases align to TRBD1. CDR1 and CDR2 (germline): SGHRS, YFSETQ. V was pared by 1 base and J by 8 bases, with 11 bases of the junction left unmatched. The CDR3 extends over 16 amino acids. CDR3 nucleotide sequence: TGCGCCAGCAGCTTGACCCCCGACAGGGGGCCGATCGGCTACACCTTC. Translated: CASSLTPDRGPIGYTF.

The J gene is TRBJ1-1, the V gene TRBV29-1; D gene uncertain. The CDR3 consists of 12 residues. The V and J ends lost 7 bases and 1 base respectively, with 10 bases between them. CDR1 SQVTM and CDR2 ANQGSEA come from the germline V gene. CDR3 residues: CSAHHTNTEAFF. As DNA, the CDR3 is TGCAGCGCTCACCACACGAACACTGAAGCTTTCTTT. Full variable domain (missing parts from reference TRBV29-1 and TRBJ1-1): SAVISQKPSRDICQRGTSLTIQCQVDSQVTMMFWYRQQPGQSLTLIATANQGSEATYESGFVIDKFPISRPNLTFSTLTVSNMSPEDSSIYLCSAHHTNTEAFFGQGTRLTVV.

This clonotype was picked up a small number of times. The chain employs TRBV6-8 and TRBJ1-2, with TRBD1 identical over 8 bases. The CDR3 is 14 residues long. Germline trimming cut 0 bases from V and 5 bases from J; bases unmatched to any gene: 2. Germline V lookup: CDR1 MNHGY, CDR2 SAAAGT. The CDR3 coding sequence is TGTGCCAGCAGTTACTCGACAGGGGCTTATGGCTACACCTTC. Its translation is CASSYSTGAYGYTF.

J is TRBJ2-4 and V is TRBV7-3; 8 bases fit TRBD1. This CDR3 spans 16 amino acids. Germline loops: CDR1 SGHTA, CDR2 FQGTGA. V lost 4 bases, J lost 3 bases, and 8 bases stayed unmatched. CDR3: CASSSLTGADKNIQYF. In nucleotides, the CDR3 is TGTGCCAGCAGCTCGCTGACAGGGGCGGACAAAAACATTCAGTACTTC.

This clonotype is a singleton in its sample. This rearrangement joins TRBV6-5 to TRBJ1-2; D is possibly TRBD1 (5 bases). The length of the CDR3 is 15 residues. Germline lookup yields CDR1 MNHEY and CDR2 SVGAGI. V gave up 2 bases and J gave up 5 bases, with 15 bases separating them. The CDR3: CASSYTSGTPYGYTF. Here the CDR3 DNA reads TGTGCCAGCAGTTACACTTCCGGGACTCCATATGGCTACACCTTC.

There are a few counts of this clonotype. The rearrangement uses TRBV15 and TRBJ1-6; the D is unclear. The V gene's germline CDR1 is LNHNV and CDR2 YYDKDF (reference sequence). The CDR3 length is 14 residues. Trimming left V 7 bases short and J 8 bases short, with 15 bases between. CDR3 sequence: CATTLSPGDSPLHF. The CDR3 bases are TGTGCCACCACCTTGAGCCCTGGCGATTCACCCCTCCACTTT.

This sequence joins TRBV29-1 and TRBJ1-1; D is ambiguous. Per the germline V gene, CDR1 is SQVTM and CDR2 is ANQGSEA. The V end was cut by 6 bases, the J end by 4 bases, with 21 bases between. The CDR3 has 15 residues. DNA of the CDR3: TGCAGCGTCGGACCCAGTATCGACGTGGGCACTGAAGCTTTCTTT. This gives the protein CSVGPSIDVGTEAFF.

Only a few counts were recorded for this clonotype. One end of the junction is discordant with germline, which a read error may explain. The chain couples TRBV7-6 to TRBJ1-2, with TRBD1 as a possible D gene (6 bases). Germline V gives CDR1 SGHVS, CDR2 FNYEAQ. The CDR3 loop spans 14 amino acids. The CDR3: CASTLRDNLYGYTF. In DNA form, the CDR3 reads TGTGCCAGCACCTTACGGGACAACCTCTATGGCTACACCTTC.

The sample holds many counts of this clonotype. This chain connects TRBV7-2 to TRBJ2-7; weak D call: TRBD2 (5 bases). CDR1 is SGHTA and CDR2 is FQGNSA in the germline V gene. The CDR3 runs 13 residues. Trimming took 3 bases from V and 3 from J, leaving 9 bases between them. CDR3 in DNA: TGTGCCAGCAGCTTGAAACGGGGCTACGAGCAGTACTTC. Translated, it gives CASSLKRGYEQYF.

The V gene is TRBV12-3 or TRBV12-4, the J gene TRBJ1-2; the D gene is possibly TRBD1 (5 bases). Trimming left V 5 bases short and J 4 bases short, with 17 bases between. The CDR3 is 15 residues long. Written as DNA, the CDR3 is TGTGCCAGCAGTACGAACCCCGGGACGGTCTATGGCTACACCTTC. It codes for CASSTNPGTVYGYTF.

This clonotype turned up a few times. V usage is TRBV20-1 and J usage is TRBJ2-3; a possible D gene is TRBD1 (5 bases). Per germline, CDR1 DFQATT and CDR2 SNEGSKA (reference sequence). The V end lost 6 bases, the J end lost 4 bases, and 14 bases lay between the germline ends. The CDR3 runs 13 residues. CDR3 amino acids: CSAEKGKADTQYF. The CDR3 DNA reads as TGCAGTGCCGAGAAGGGGAAAGCAGATACGCAGTATTTT.

V gene TRBV12-3 or TRBV12-4 combines with J gene TRBJ2-3; D is possibly TRBD1 (6 bases). This CDR3 is 12 amino acids long. V lost 5 bases, J lost 14 bases, and 17 bases lay in between. The chain's CDR3 is CASSPEWDILYF. The CDR3 DNA follows: TGTGCCAGCAGTCCTGAATGGGACATTCTGTATTTT.

The chain is built from TRBV12-3 or TRBV12-4 and TRBJ1-2; D is perhaps TRBD1 (5 bases). The CDR3 is made up of 13 amino acids. The germline V and J ends were trimmed by 6 bases and 7 bases, with 15 bases remaining between them. CDR3 in amino acids: CASSPGGDLGYTF. In DNA form, the CDR3 reads TGTGCCAGCAGCCCCGGGGGAGATCTTGGCTACACCTTC.

This clonotype was detected a few times. The chain employs TRBV7-2 and TRBJ1-5; 10 bases are shared with TRBD1. V lost 0 bases to trimming and J lost 3 bases; unmatched junction nucleotides: 8. The CDR3 has 18 residues. Germline assignment: CDR1 SGHTA and CDR2 FQGNSA. Here the CDR3 DNA reads TGTGCCAGCAGCTTAGCCCACGGGACAGGGGTCGACAATCAGCCCCAGCATTTT. This sequence encodes CASSLAHGTGVDNQPQHF. Based on the CDR3 plus reference TRBV7-2 and TRBJ1-5, the full variable domain is GAGVSQSPSNKVTEKGKDVELRCDPISGHTALYWYRQSLGQGLEFLIYFQGNSAPDKSGLPSDRFSAERTGGSVSTLTIQRTQQEDSAVYLCASSLAHGTGVDNQPQHFGDGTRLSIL.

There are a few counts of this clonotype. CDR3 DNA sequence: TGCGCCAGCAGCTTGAGACCAGGGGAGACAGAGACCCAGTACTTC. It is translated as CASSLRPGETETQYF. The chain recombines TRBV5-1 with TRBJ2-5, with a tentative D call TRBD1 (6 bases). From germline, CDR1 is SGHRS and CDR2 YFSETQ. V lost 1 base and J lost 4, with 14 bases in between. The CDR3 has 15 amino acids.

The rearrangement uses TRBV19 and TRBJ1-4; D gene unclear. The CDR3 runs 14 residues. V shed 3 bases and J shed 5 bases, with 10 bases lying between them. CDR1 LNHDA and CDR2 SQIVND come from the germline V gene (reference sequence). CDR3 sequence reads: CASSIYRRNEKLFF. CDR3 sequence (DNA): TGTGCCAGTAGTATCTACAGACGGAATGAAAAACTGTTTTTT.

The rearrangement joins TRBV6-6 to TRBJ1-6; D ambiguous. The germline gives CDR1 MNHNY, CDR2 SVGAGI (reference sequence). The CDR3 length is 14 residues. With 10 bases removed from V and 11 bases from J, the gap between germline ends came to 21 bases. CDR3 DNA sequence: TGTGCCACTAAAGGAGGCGAGACGAATCCACCCCTCCACTTT. This gives the protein CATKGGETNPPLHF.

This clonotype was recorded a few times. V usage is TRBV6-2 or TRBV6-3 and J usage is TRBJ1-1; a weak D match, TRBD1 (6 bases). Trimming removed 8 bases from V and 5 bases from J, with 18 bases in between. The CDR3 loop spans 14 amino acids. Germline CDR1 MNHEY, CDR2 SVGEGT. The CDR3 is CASCRGGSGTEAFF. The CDR3 DNA sequence: TGTGCCAGCTGTAGAGGGGGAAGTGGAACTGAAGCTTTCTTT.

There are a few counts of this clonotype. The genes are TRBV6-6 and TRBJ2-3; 15 positions match TRBD2. This CDR3 has 17 amino acids. After removal of 5 bases from V and 2 bases from J, the junction contained 5 bases not matched to a gene. CDR1 and CDR2 from the germline V gene are MNHNY and SVGAGI (reference sequence). CDR3 residues: CASSPGTSGRYTDTQYF. The CDR3 nucleotides are TGTGCCAGCAGTCCCGGGACTAGCGGGAGGTACACAGATACGCAGTATTTT.

Points on this clonotype: A read error may be the cause here, since a much bigger clone is one base away. The chain is built from TRBV7-9 and TRBJ2-1; D could derive from TRBD1 or TRBD2 (5 bases each). CDR3 length: 15 amino acids. Trimming stripped 1 base from V and 8 bases from J, with 15 bases between. Germline V gene lookup returns CDR1 SEHNR and CDR2 FQNEAQ (reference sequence). The chain's CDR3 is CASSLDGARDHEQFF. CDR3 bases: TGTGCCAGCAGCTTAGATGGTGCGAGGGACCATGAGCAGTTCTTC.

This chain uses TRBV20-1 with TRBJ1-2, with 7 nucleotides matching TRBD1. The V gene end was trimmed by 3 bases and the J gene end by 0 bases; junction bases not matched to a gene: 10. The CDR3 length is 16 residues. Germline CDR1 reads DFQATT; CDR2 reads SNEGSKA (reference sequence). Here the CDR3 reads CSARVIDRVSNYGYTF. The CDR3 DNA reads as TGCAGTGCTAGGGTTATAGACAGGGTGTCTAACTATGGCTACACCTTC.